This T cell receptor beta chain was sequenced in a study of OX40 agonist ivuxolimab in advanced cancers. Study findings and constraints: It was also the case that some nonresponders had low normalized T-cell clonal expansion.

Clones were sequenced by immunoSEQ multiplex PCR, and TCRdb holds only the in-frame ones, with some missing. The table has 55,000 to 80,000 clones, about 85% seen once; the top ten hold 2%. Germline trimming cut 3 bases from V and 4 bases from J; bases unmatched to any gene: 11. The V gene's germline CDR1 is MDHEN and CDR2 SYDVKM. The CDR3 covers 17 residues. Enrollment shut out patients with autoimmune disease history or systemic immunosuppression. As for this clone: Its target is not known.

This sample comprised CD4+ or CD8+ T cells sorted from blood, obtained in a trial of the OX40 agonist ivuxolimab. The chain has TRBV28 and TRBJ1-2, with 10 bases that match TRBD1. This clonotype was sampled from an adult with an advanced solid tumor such as melanoma, head and neck, liver or kidney cancer. The CDR3 nucleotides are TGTGCCAGCAGTTTGACGACAGGGGGCGGCACCCTCTATGGCTACACCTTC. This encodes CASSLTTGGGTLYGYTF.